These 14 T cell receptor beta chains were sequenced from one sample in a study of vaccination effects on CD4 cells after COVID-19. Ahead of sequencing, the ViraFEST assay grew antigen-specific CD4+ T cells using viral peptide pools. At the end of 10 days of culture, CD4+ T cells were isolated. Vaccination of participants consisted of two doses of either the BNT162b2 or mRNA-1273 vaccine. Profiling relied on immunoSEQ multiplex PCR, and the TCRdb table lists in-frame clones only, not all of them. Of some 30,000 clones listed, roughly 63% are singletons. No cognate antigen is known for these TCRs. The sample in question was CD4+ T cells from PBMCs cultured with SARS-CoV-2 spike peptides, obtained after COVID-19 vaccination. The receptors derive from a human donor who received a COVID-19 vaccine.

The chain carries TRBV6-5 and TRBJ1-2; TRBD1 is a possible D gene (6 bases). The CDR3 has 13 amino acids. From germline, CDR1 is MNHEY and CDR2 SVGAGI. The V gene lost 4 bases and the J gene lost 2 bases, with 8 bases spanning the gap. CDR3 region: CASSSGANYGYTF. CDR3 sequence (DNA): TGTGCCAGCAGTTCGGGGGCCAACTATGGCTACACCTTC.

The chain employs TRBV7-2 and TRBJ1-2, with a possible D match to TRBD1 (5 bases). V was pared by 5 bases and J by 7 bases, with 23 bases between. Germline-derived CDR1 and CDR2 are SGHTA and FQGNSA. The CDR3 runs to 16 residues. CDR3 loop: CASSPFGGEVRGGYTF. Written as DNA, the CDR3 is TGTGCCAGCAGCCCATTCGGGGGTGAGGTGCGAGGTGGCTACACCTTC. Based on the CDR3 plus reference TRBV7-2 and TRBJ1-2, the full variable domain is GAGVSQSPSNKVTEKGKDVELRCDPISGHTALYWYRQSLGQGLEFLIYFQGNSAPDKSGLPSDRFSAERTGGSVSTLTIQRTQQEDSAVYLCASSPFGGEVRGGYTFGSGTRLTVV.

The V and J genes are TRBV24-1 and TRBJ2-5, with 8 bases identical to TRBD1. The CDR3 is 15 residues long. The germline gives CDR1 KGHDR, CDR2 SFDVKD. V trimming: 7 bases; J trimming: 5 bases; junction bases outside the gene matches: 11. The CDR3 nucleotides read TGTGCCACCAGCCACACCGGACAGGGTATGGAGACCCAGTACTTC. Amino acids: CATSHTGQGMETQYF.

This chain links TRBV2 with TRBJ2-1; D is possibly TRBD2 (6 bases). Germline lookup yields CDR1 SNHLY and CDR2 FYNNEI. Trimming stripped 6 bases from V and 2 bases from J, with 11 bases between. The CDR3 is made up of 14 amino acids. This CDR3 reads CASRYGSAYNEQFF. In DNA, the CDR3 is TGTGCCAGCAGGTACGGGAGTGCCTACAATGAGCAGTTCTTC.

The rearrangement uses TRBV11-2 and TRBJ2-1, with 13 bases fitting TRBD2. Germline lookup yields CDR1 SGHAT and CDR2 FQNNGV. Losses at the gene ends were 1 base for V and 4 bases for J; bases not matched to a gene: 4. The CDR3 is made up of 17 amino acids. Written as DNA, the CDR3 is TGTGCCAGCAGCTTAGGGACTAGCGGGGGCCCATACAATGAGCAGTTCTTC. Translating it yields CASSLGTSGGPYNEQFF.

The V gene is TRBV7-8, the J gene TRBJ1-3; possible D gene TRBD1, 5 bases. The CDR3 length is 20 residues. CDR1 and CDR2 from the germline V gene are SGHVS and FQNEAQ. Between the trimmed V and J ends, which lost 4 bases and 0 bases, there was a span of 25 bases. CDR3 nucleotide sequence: TGTGCCAGCAGCTCCACCCGGGTCCTGGGGGGATTTCACTCTGGAAACACCATATATTTT. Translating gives CASSSTRVLGGFHSGNTIYF.

The CDR3 bases are TGTGCCAGCAGTGTGGACAGGGGGCACGAGCAGTACTTC. Residues: CASSVDRGHEQYF. This chain joins TRBV2 and TRBJ2-7, with 11 bases lining up with TRBD1. With 4 bases clipped from V and 5 bases from J, the junction kept 1 base outside the gene matches. Germline-derived CDR1 and CDR2 are SNHLY and FYNNEI. The CDR3 has 13 residues.

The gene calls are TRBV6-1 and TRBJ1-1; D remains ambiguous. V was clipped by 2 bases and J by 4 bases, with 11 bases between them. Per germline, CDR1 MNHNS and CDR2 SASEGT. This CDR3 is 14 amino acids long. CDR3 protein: CASSERGMGTEAFF. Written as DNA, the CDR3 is TGTGCCAGCAGTGAAAGAGGGATGGGCACTGAAGCTTTCTTT.

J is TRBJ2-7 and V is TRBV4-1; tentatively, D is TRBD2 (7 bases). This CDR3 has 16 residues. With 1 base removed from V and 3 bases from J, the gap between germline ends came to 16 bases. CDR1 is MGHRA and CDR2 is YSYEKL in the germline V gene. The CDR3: CASSQGGASGIYEQYF. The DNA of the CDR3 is TGCGCCAGCAGCCAAGGGGGGGCTAGCGGAATCTACGAGCAGTACTTC.

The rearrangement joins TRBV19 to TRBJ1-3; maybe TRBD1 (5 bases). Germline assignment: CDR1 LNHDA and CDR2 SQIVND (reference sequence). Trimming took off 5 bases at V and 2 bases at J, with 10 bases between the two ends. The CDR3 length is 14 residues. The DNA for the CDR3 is TGTGCCAGTAGTCCAGGGATCACTGGAAACACCATATATTTT. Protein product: CASSPGITGNTIYF.

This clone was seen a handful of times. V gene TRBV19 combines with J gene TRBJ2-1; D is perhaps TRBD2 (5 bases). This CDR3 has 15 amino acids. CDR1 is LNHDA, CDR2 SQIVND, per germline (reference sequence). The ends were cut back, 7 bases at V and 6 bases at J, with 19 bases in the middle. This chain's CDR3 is CASIPAAGRGNEQFF. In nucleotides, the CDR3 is TGTGCCAGTATTCCTGCCGCGGGCCGGGGCAATGAGCAGTTCTTC.

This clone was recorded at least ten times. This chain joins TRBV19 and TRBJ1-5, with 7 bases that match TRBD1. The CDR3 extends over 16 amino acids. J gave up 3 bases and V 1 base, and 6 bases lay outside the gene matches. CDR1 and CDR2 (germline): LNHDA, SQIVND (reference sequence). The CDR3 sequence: CASSIVRGGTNQPQHF. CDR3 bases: TGTGCCAGTAGTATAGTCAGGGGGGGAACCAATCAGCCCCAGCATTTT.

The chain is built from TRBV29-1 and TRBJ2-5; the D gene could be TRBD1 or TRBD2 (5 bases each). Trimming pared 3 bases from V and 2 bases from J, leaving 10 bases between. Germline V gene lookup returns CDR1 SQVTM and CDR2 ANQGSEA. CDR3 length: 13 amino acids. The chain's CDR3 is CSVDGASQETQYF. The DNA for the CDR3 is TGCAGCGTTGACGGGGCCTCACAAGAGACCCAGTACTTC.

The CDR3 sequence is CASSRGQGGSTDTQYF. The CDR3, as DNA: TGTGCCAGCAGTCGTGGACAGGGAGGAAGCACAGATACGCAGTATTTT. This chain connects TRBV7-9 to TRBJ2-3; 8 nucleotides line up with TRBD1. J lost 0 bases, V lost 6 bases, and 8 bases had no gene match. CDR3 length: 16 amino acids. Germline CDR1 and CDR2: SEHNR and FQNEAQ (reference sequence).